These 21 T cell receptor beta chains were all obtained from the same sample, sequenced in a study of CD8 T cells in ankylosing spondylitis. One entry per CDR3 protein results from TCRdb running MiXCR on the 5' RACE reads. This table has roughly 120,000 distinct CDR3 sequences, 12% to 15% appearing once. Sample: blood, either unsorted or a sorted T cell fraction (not recorded which). These receptors all stem from a female donor with ankylosing spondylitis or in good health (not recorded which).

The sample holds many counts of this clonotype. The V call is TRBV7-2, the J call TRBJ2-1; D unclear. The germline V gene has CDR1 SGHTA and CDR2 FQGNSA. The CDR3 consists of 12 residues. Between the trimmed V and J ends, which lost 5 bases and 9 bases, there was a span of 11 bases. Here the CDR3 reads CASSLDYIEQFF. DNA of the CDR3: TGTGCCAGCAGCCTGGATTATATTGAGCAGTTCTTC.

This clonotype was seen only a few times. V and J are TRBV12-3 or TRBV12-4 and TRBJ2-6; 7 bases are shared with TRBD1. The length of the CDR3 is 15 residues. Unmatched junction bases numbered 3, after V lost 5 bases and J lost 2 bases. In nucleotides, the CDR3 is TGTGCCAGCAGTAACGACAGGGCTGGGGCCAACGTCCTGACTTTC. Protein sequence: CASSNDRAGANVLTF.

This clonotype was seen more than once but under ten times. The chain is built from TRBV5-4 and TRBJ2-5; D ambiguous. From germline, CDR1 is SGHNT and CDR2 YYREEE (reference sequence). V was clipped by 1 base and J by 5 bases, with 15 bases between them. This CDR3 has 15 amino acids. As DNA, the CDR3 is TGTGCCAGCAGCTTGTTTCGGGCCGTTGTGGAGACCCAGTACTTC. It translates to CASSLFRAVVETQYF.

The chain links TRBV15 to TRBJ2-6, with D hard to call. Germline CDR1 and CDR2: LNHNV and YYDKDF (reference sequence). With 11 bases removed from V and 4 bases from J, the gap between germline ends came to 6 bases. This CDR3 is built from 11 residues. CDR3 sequence reads: CAPCGANVLTF. CDR3 nucleotides: TGTGCCCCTTGCGGGGCCAACGTCCTGACTTTC.

The table lists this clonotype with many counts. The chain recombines TRBV20-1 with TRBJ2-3; 14 bases align to TRBD2. The CDR3 runs to 15 residues. Germline V gene data show CDR1 as DFQATT and CDR2 as SNEGSKA (reference sequence). The V and J ends lost 6 bases and 3 bases, in that order; junction bases with no gene match: 5. The DNA of the CDR3 is TGCAGTGCCACCCGACTAGCGGGAGGGACAGATACGCAGTATTTT. Translated: CSATRLAGGTDTQYF.

V is TRBV20-1 and J is TRBJ2-1; D remains unclear. Looked up from germline, CDR1 is DFQATT and CDR2 is SNEGSKA (reference sequence). Between the trimmed V and J ends, which lost 1 base and 3 bases, there was a span of 7 bases. The CDR3 is 13 amino acids. The CDR3 sequence: CSARGQVYNEQFF. The DNA of the CDR3 is TGCAGTGCTAGAGGCCAAGTCTACAATGAGCAGTTCTTC.

This clonotype has ten or more counts. Germline is not matched at one junction end, which may reflect a read error. The rearrangement links TRBV18 to TRBJ2-7; no definite D call. Looked up from germline, CDR1 is KGHSH and CDR2 is LQKENI. The CDR3 contains 13 residues. In DNA form, the CDR3 reads TGTGCCAGCTCACCACCGTATGAAACGAGTCCCCTCTTC. This codes for CASSPPYETSPLF.

This clonotype was counted between two and nine times. The chain couples TRBV6-5 to TRBJ2-7, with 7 bases identical to TRBD1. The CDR3 spans 14 residues. J was trimmed by 4 bases and V by 2 bases; bases with no gene match: 5. CDR1 is MNHEY and CDR2 is SVGAGI in the germline V gene. CDR3 sequence reads: CASSYSRRGYEQYF. CDR3 in DNA: TGTGCCAGCAGTTACAGCCGCAGGGGGTACGAGCAGTACTTC.

This clonotype was seen many times. The chain recombines TRBV29-1 with TRBJ2-7; the match to TRBD1 covers 12 bases. The CDR3 runs 12 residues. The germline gives CDR1 SQVTM, CDR2 ANQGSEA. Unmatched junction bases numbered 3, after V lost 7 bases and J lost 5 bases. CDR3: CSGGQGAHEQYF. CDR3 nucleotides: TGCAGCGGGGGACAGGGGGCCCACGAGCAGTACTTC.

This clonotype was seen ten or more times. CDR3 amino acids: CASSLAGLSYNSPLHF. In nucleotides, the CDR3 is TGCGCCAGCAGCTTGGCAGGGCTCTCCTATAATTCACCCCTCCACTTT. This chain uses TRBV5-1 with TRBJ1-6, with D possibly TRBD1 on 5 matching bases. V lost 0 bases and J 0 bases, leaving 7 bases between the germline ends. This CDR3 region has 16 residues. Germline loops: CDR1 SGHRS, CDR2 YFSETQ.

This clonotype was detected ten times or more. The chain is built from TRBV6-2 or TRBV6-3 and TRBJ2-7; TRBD1 agrees at 8 bases. After removal of 4 bases from V and 3 bases from J, the junction contained 11 bases not matched to a gene. Per the germline V gene, CDR1 is MNHEY and CDR2 is SVGEGT. CDR3 length: 16 residues. In nucleotides, the CDR3 is TGTGCCAGCAGTTCTCGGGACAGGAAAAACTACTACGAGCAGTACTTC. This codes for CASSSRDRKNYYEQYF.

This chain joins TRBV12-3 or TRBV12-4 and TRBJ2-5, with D perhaps matching TRBD2 (5 bases). With 8 bases removed from V and 5 bases from J, the gap between germline ends came to 6 bases. This CDR3 has 10 amino acids. The CDR3 nucleotides read TGTGCCAGCGGCGGGGAGACCCAGTACTTC. This translates into CASGGETQYF.

This clonotype was counted at least ten times. The J gene is TRBJ2-1, the V gene TRBV7-8, with TRBD1 matching over 11 bases. CDR1 and CDR2 from the germline V gene are SGHVS and FQNEAQ. The CDR3 is made up of 20 amino acids. Unmatched junction bases numbered 15, after V lost 5 bases and J lost 0 bases. CDR3 bases: TGTGCCAGCAGCGGAGGAAACTCTCCCGGGACAGGGGGCTCCTACAATGAGCAGTTCTTC. Translating it yields CASSGGNSPGTGGSYNEQFF.

This clonotype was found once. With a much larger clone just one base away, this may be a read error. The J gene is TRBJ2-7, the V gene TRBV3-1, with TRBD2 as a possible D gene (6 bases). The length of the CDR3 is 15 residues. Germline V gives CDR1 LGHDT, CDR2 YNNKEL (reference sequence). The CDR3 nucleotides are TGTACCAGCAGCCAACCCGGGACTGGAACCTACGAGCAGTACTTC. The encoded protein is CTSSQPGTGTYEQYF.

The table lists this clonotype with many counts. The rearrangement joins TRBV6-1 to TRBJ1-6; D unresolved. This CDR3 comprises 13 residues. The ends were cut back, 7 bases at V and 10 bases at J, with 14 bases in the middle. CDR1 and CDR2 from the germline V gene are MNHNS and SASEGT. CDR3 in amino acids: CASTPGFESPLHF. The CDR3 region has the DNA TGTGCCAGCACCCCCGGGTTTGAATCACCCCTCCACTTT.

This clonotype turned up a few times. This rearrangement joins TRBV18 to TRBJ1-5; D is unclear. Germline CDR1 and CDR2: KGHSH and LQKENI. V was shortened by 5 bases and J by 2 bases, with 13 bases between the two germline ends. This CDR3 is built from 15 residues. CDR3 region: CASSAMGGGNQPQHF. CDR3 bases: TGTGCCAGCTCAGCAATGGGTGGGGGCAATCAGCCCCAGCATTTT.

This clonotype was picked up one time. This may be a read error, as it is one base from a much larger clone. The chain carries TRBV5-1 and TRBJ2-1; 9 bases align to TRBD1. Germline V gives CDR1 SGHRS, CDR2 YFSETQ. This CDR3 region has 15 residues. Written as DNA, the CDR3 is TGCGTCAGCGAACCGGGACAGGGTGCCTACAATGAGCAGTTCTTC. Its protein product is CVSEPGQGAYNEQFF.

The sample holds a few counts of this clonotype. The V and J genes are TRBV29-1 and TRBJ2-1; D call uncertain. CDR1 is SQVTM, CDR2 ANQGSEA, per germline. Between the trimmed V and J ends, which lost 8 bases and 0 bases, there was a span of 17 bases. The CDR3 has 15 amino acids. The CDR3 loop is CSTPSSLSSYNEQFF. The DNA for the CDR3 is TGCAGCACCCCCAGCTCCCTGAGCTCCTACAATGAGCAGTTCTTC.

The genes are TRBV20-1 and TRBJ2-2, with TRBD2 matching over 12 bases. The CDR3 loop spans 16 amino acids. Trimming removed 4 bases from V and 6 bases from J; junction bases left unmatched: 9. Germline values: CDR1 DFQATT, CDR2 SNEGSKA (reference sequence). CDR3 amino acids: CSAKLAGGGSAGELFF. The CDR3 DNA reads as TGCAGTGCTAAACTAGCGGGAGGAGGTTCCGCCGGGGAGCTGTTTTTT.

The sample holds many counts of this clonotype. The V and J genes are TRBV28 and TRBJ1-2; 12 bases map to TRBD1. The CDR3 runs to 15 residues. Germline CDR1 MDHEN, CDR2 SYDVKM. V shed 3 bases, J shed 3 bases, and the junction held 2 bases outside the gene matches. CDR3 amino acids: CASSLGQGAYYGYTF. The CDR3 nucleotides read TGTGCCAGCAGTTTGGGACAGGGGGCTTACTATGGCTACACCTTC.

This clonotype was found many times. The chain joins TRBV6-5 to TRBJ1-2; unclear D gene. This CDR3 is 12 amino acids long. Trimming cost V 4 bases and J 5 bases, with 8 bases left between them. The germline gives CDR1 MNHEY, CDR2 SVGAGI. The DNA of the CDR3 is TGTGCCAGCAGTTCGCAGAATTATGGCTACACCTTC. As protein: CASSSQNYGYTF.